Shown below are 5 T cell receptor beta chains from a single sample sequenced in a study of cytomegalovirus exposure and HLA in healthy donors. The PCR had 60 Vbeta and 13 Jbeta primers. Data came from immunoSEQ multiplex PCR; TCRdb stores just in-frame clones and leaves some out. The table shows over 100,000 clones, with around 78% occurring only once. The sample was PBMCs. Every receptor here comes from a female donor in good health and CMV-seropositive.

The chain combines TRBV11-2 with TRBJ1-1; D remains ambiguous. Germline-derived CDR1 and CDR2 are SGHAT and FQNNGV. The V end was cut by 0 bases, the J end by 8 bases, with 13 bases between. The CDR3 totals 14 residues. CDR3 sequence reads: CASSLDLLAGEAFF. The DNA for the CDR3 is TGTGCCAGCAGCTTAGATCTACTTGCGGGGGAAGCTTTCTTT.

This chain connects TRBV30 to TRBJ1-2, with 9 nucleotides matching TRBD1. The CDR3 is made up of 16 amino acids. V shed 5 bases, J shed 1 base, and the junction held 11 bases outside the gene matches. Germline V CDR1 and CDR2: GTSNPN, SVGIG (reference sequence). Here the CDR3 DNA reads TGTGCCTGGGACCGGGACAGGGAGGCCCATAACTATGGCTACACCTTC. Protein: CAWDRDREAHNYGYTF.

This clone occurred a few times. The chain joins TRBV27 to TRBJ2-5; 10 bases are shared with TRBD2. The CDR3 is 18 residues long. Germline CDR1 MNHEY, CDR2 SMNVEV (reference sequence). J was trimmed by 2 bases and V by 5 bases; bases with no gene match: 14. CDR3 sequence: CASSPQPPGLARQETQYF. The CDR3 DNA is TGTGCCAGCAGTCCCCAGCCACCGGGACTAGCGCGTCAAGAGACCCAGTACTTC.

The chain recombines TRBV5-4 with TRBJ2-1, with 10 bases that match TRBD2. J gave up 3 bases and V 0 bases, and 3 bases lay outside the gene matches. The CDR3 is 16 residues long. Germline loops: CDR1 SGHNT, CDR2 YYREEE (reference sequence). The CDR3 DNA is TGTGCCAGCAGCTTGGGGTCTAGCGGGGGCTACAATGAGCAGTTCTTC. It is translated as CASSLGSSGGYNEQFF.

The chain joins TRBV6-5 to TRBJ1-1; tentatively, D is TRBD1 (6 bases). Germline V lookup: CDR1 MNHEY, CDR2 SVGAGI. The CDR3 contains 15 residues. V was shortened by 6 bases and J by 9 bases, with 23 bases between the two germline ends. CDR3: CASSENPNRVGKAFF. The CDR3 DNA follows: TGTGCCAGCAGCGAAAACCCTAACAGGGTCGGGAAAGCTTTCTTT.